The 9 T cell receptor beta chains listed next were all sequenced from one sample in a study of T cell clonality in common variable immunodeficiency. TCRdb keeps only in-frame clones here, not all; method: immunoSEQ multiplex PCR. The data list under 40,000 clones, none observed once; roughly 5.9% falls to the top ten. Findings of the study overall: Reportedly, TCR beta sequences from common variable immunodeficiency showed fewer deletions and N-nucleotide insertions.

Antigen specificity for these receptors is unknown. The source material was peripheral blood mononuclear cells. These receptors were obtained from a human donor with common variable immunodeficiency.

This clone was observed a few times. The CDR3 loop is CAWSPTGGSTDTQYF. CDR3 DNA, as far as it was read: TGTGCCTGGAGTCCCACAGGGGGGAGCACAGATACG. The rearrangement uses TRBV30 and TRBJ2-3; 8 nucleotides line up with TRBD1. Sequencing ends 3 residues short of the CDR3 end; the germline J gene provides the rest. The CDR3 extends over 15 amino acids. J gave up 0 bases and V 2 bases, and 4 bases lay outside the gene matches. Germline CDR1 and CDR2: GTSNPN and SVGIG (reference sequence).

This clone was recorded at least ten times. The read is 3 residues too short to cover the CDR3 end, so that end is filled in from the germline J gene. This chain joins TRBV5-1 and TRBJ2-3, with D unclear. This CDR3 region has 14 residues. Trimming stripped 3 bases from V and 3 bases from J, with 11 bases between. The germline gives CDR1 SGHRS, CDR2 YFSETQ. This chain's CDR3 is CASSYGDGTDTQYF. CDR3 DNA, as far as it was read: TGCGCCAGCAGCTACGGAGACGGGACAGATACG.

This clone was seen at least ten times. Sequencing ends 3 residues short of the CDR3 end; the germline J gene provides the rest. The gene calls are TRBV11-3 and TRBJ2-3; 10 positions agree with TRBD1. The germline gives CDR1 SGHNT, CDR2 YENEEA. This CDR3 region has 14 residues. This CDR3 reads CASSNRTGGGTQYF. The CDR3 bases that were read are TGTGCCAGCAGCAACCGGACAGGGGGGGGGACG. Looking up the rest from reference TRBV11-3 and TRBJ2-3 gives the full variable domain: EAGVVQSPRYKIIEKKQPVAFWCNPISGHNTLYWYLQNLGQGPELLIRYENEEAVDDSQLPKDRFSAERLKGVDSTLKIQPAELGDSAVYLCASSNRTGGGTQYFGPGTRLTVL.

Many counts were recorded for this clone. Read data end 3 residues before the CDR3 end; the end is taken from the germline J gene. The chain combines TRBV7-2 with TRBJ2-3; the D is unclear. With 5 bases removed from V and 0 bases from J, the gap between germline ends came to 3 bases. The CDR3 totals 12 residues. CDR1 and CDR2 (germline): SGHTA, FQGNSA. This CDR3 reads CASSPSTDTQYF. The CDR3 bases that were read are TGTGCCAGCAGCCCTAGCACAGATACG.

Worth noting for this clone: The observed sequence ends 3 residues before the CDR3 terminus, with the missing tail filled in from the germline J gene. The chain has TRBV7-9 and TRBJ2-3; D ambiguous. This CDR3 comprises 13 residues. Trimming took 2 bases from V and 0 from J, leaving 3 bases between them. Germline CDR1 is SEHNR and CDR2 is FQNEAQ (reference sequence). The CDR3 DNA, read in part, is TGTGCCAGCAGCTTACCTAGCACAGATACG. This translates into CASSLPSTDT. The whole CDR3 is CASSLPSTDTQYF.

To note about this clone: The observed sequence ends 3 residues before the CDR3 terminus, with the missing tail filled in from the germline J gene. The J gene is TRBJ2-7, the V gene TRBV6-2 or TRBV6-3; 9 bases line up with TRBD1. From germline, CDR1 is MNHEY and CDR2 SVGEGT. The V gene end was trimmed by 6 bases and the J gene end by 3 bases; junction bases not matched to a gene: 12. The CDR3 sequence is 16 residues long. CDR3 bases read: TGTGCCAGCAGCCCTCTGCCAGGACAGGGGAACTACGAG. The encoded protein is CASSPLPGQGNYE. The full CDR3 reads CASSPLPGQGNYEQYF.

With respect to this clone: The read terminates 3 residues before the CDR3 end, so the remaining end is supplied by the germline J gene. The V and J genes are TRBV20-1 and TRBJ2-3, with 12 bases matching TRBD2. V was clipped by 3 bases and J by 6 bases; unmatched bases: 10. The CDR3 contains 16 residues. The V gene's germline CDR1 is DFQATT and CDR2 SNEGSKA (reference sequence). The sequenced part of the CDR3 DNA is TGCAGTGCTAGTGCTAGCGGGGGGGCGGTCAGGGATACG. Translating it yields CSASASGGAVRDT. The complete CDR3 reads CSASASGGAVRDTQYF.

The DNA read from the CDR3 is TGTGCCAGCCGTACCTCCTACGGGGACTCTGGAAACACC. Encoded protein: CASRTSYGDSGNT. The CDR3 in its entirety is CASRTSYGDSGNTIYF. The chain combines TRBV19 with TRBJ1-3, with D unclear. The read terminates 3 residues ahead of where the CDR3 ends, so the germline J gene completes it. Deletions cut 9 bases from V and 0 bases from J, with 18 bases between. The CDR3 extends over 16 amino acids. Germline CDR1 is LNHDA and CDR2 is SQIVND (reference sequence). Full variable domain (missing parts from reference TRBV19 and TRBJ1-3): DGGITQSPKYLFRKEGQNVTLSCEQNLNHDAMYWYRQDPGQGLRLIYYSQIVNDFQKGDIAEGYSVSREKKESFPLTVTSAQKNPTAFYLCASRTSYGDSGNTIYFGEGSWLTVV.

On this clone: The CDR3 goes on 3 residues after the read ends, and that part is filled in from the germline J gene. The chain recombines TRBV18 with TRBJ1-5; maybe TRBD1 (6 bases). V was cut by 3 bases and J by 2 bases, with 14 bases left in between. CDR3 size: 16 residues. The germline CDR1 and CDR2 sequences are KGHSH and LQKENI. The CDR3 bases that were read are TGTGCCAGCTCACCTACACAGGGAGGGGGCAATCAGCCC. Protein product: CASSPTQGGGNQP. The entire CDR3 protein reads CASSPTQGGGNQPQHF.